Following are 21 T cell receptor beta chains from one sample sequenced in a study of blood T cell repertoires in COVID-19. Generated by immunoSEQ multiplex PCR, the TCRdb table keeps only in-frame clones and is missing some. The table lists some 120,000 clones, 82% of them singletons, with 7.9% in the top ten. The sequencing sample was made of peripheral blood. The receptor set was obtained from a man between 65 and 85 years old with acute or convalescent COVID-19.

The gene calls are TRBV5-1 and TRBJ2-1, with 9 bases lining up with TRBD2. V shed 0 bases and J 8 bases; nucleotides not matched to a gene: 12. CDR3 length: 17 amino acids. CDR1 and CDR2 (germline): SGHRS, YFSETQ. The CDR3 here is CASSLGRLAGGLDEQFF. The CDR3 nucleotides read TGCGCCAGCAGCTTGGGCCGGCTCGCGGGGGGGCTCGATGAGCAGTTCTTC.

This sequence joins TRBV7-2 and TRBJ1-4; 9 positions match TRBD1. V shed 5 bases, J shed 7 bases, and the junction held 8 bases outside the gene matches. Germline values: CDR1 SGHTA, CDR2 FQGNSA. The length of the CDR3 is 15 residues. The CDR3 reads CASSIGQGLGEKLFF. The CDR3 DNA sequence: TGTGCCAGCAGCATCGGACAGGGGCTAGGTGAAAAACTGTTTTTT.

This chain joins TRBV6-5 and TRBJ2-7; 7 nucleotides agree with TRBD2. This CDR3 region has 16 residues. The V and J ends lost 0 bases and 1 base, in that order; junction bases with no gene match: 6. The germline CDR1 and CDR2 sequences are MNHEY and SVGAGI. CDR3 nucleotide sequence: TGTGCCAGCAGTTACTCCGGCTCTAGCGGTTCCTACGAGCAGTACTTC. It yields the protein CASSYSGSSGSYEQYF.

The CDR3 DNA reads TGCGCCAGCATTTCAGACAGGGGCGGTGTCGGGGAGCTGTTTTTT. Encoded protein: CASISDRGGVGELFF. The chain has TRBV23-1 and TRBJ2-2; 8 nucleotides agree with TRBD1. TRBV23-1 is reported as an ORF; its role is uncertain. J was trimmed by 7 bases and V by 7 bases; bases with no gene match: 11. The CDR3 extends over 15 amino acids.

This clone was observed a single time. J is TRBJ2-5 and V is TRBV2; D might be TRBD1 (6 bases). Trimming shortened V by 6 bases and J by 2 bases, and 22 bases separated the two germline ends. CDR3 length equals 17 residues. Germline loops: CDR1 SNHLY, CDR2 FYNNEI. The CDR3 DNA is TGTGCCAGCAGAAAGGGGGAGCGGAAGTATCTACAAGAGACCCAGTACTTC. Its translation is CASRKGERKYLQETQYF.

This clone was seen only once. The CDR3 sequence is CASSLEVWTVPGYEQYF. In nucleotides, the CDR3 is TGTGCCAGCAGCTTAGAAGTTTGGACAGTTCCCGGCTACGAGCAGTACTTC. The V and J genes are TRBV7-8 and TRBJ2-7; D is possibly TRBD1 (6 bases). The germline V gene encodes CDR1 SGHVS and CDR2 FQNEAQ. The V end lost 1 base, the J end lost 3 bases, and 19 bases lay between the germline ends. The CDR3 contains 17 residues.

This chain connects TRBV12-3 or TRBV12-4 to TRBJ2-3; no firm D call. Deletions cut 4 bases from V and 0 bases from J, with 2 bases between. This CDR3 has 12 amino acids. The CDR3 reads CASSSSTDTQYF. The CDR3 DNA is TGTGCCAGCAGTTCTAGCACAGATACGCAGTATTTT.

The chain employs TRBV5-1 and TRBJ1-4; maybe TRBD1 (6 bases). CDR1 and CDR2 from the germline V gene are SGHRS and YFSETQ. The CDR3 length is 15 residues. Trimming took off 5 bases at V and 3 bases at J, with 14 bases between the two ends. The CDR3 DNA reads TGCGCCAGCAGTCTACAAGGGGGTCCTAATGAAAAACTGTTTTTT. Translated: CASSLQGGPNEKLFF.

The chain combines TRBV28 with TRBJ2-2; no clear D gene. This CDR3 comprises 13 residues. V gave up 3 bases and J gave up 2 bases, with 4 bases separating them. Germline CDR1 and CDR2: MDHEN and SYDVKM. CDR3 loop: CASSFINTGELFF. The CDR3 DNA sequence: TGTGCCAGCAGTTTCATTAACACCGGGGAGCTGTTTTTT. Using reference TRBV28 and TRBJ2-2 for the parts outside the CDR3, the full variable domain is DVKVTQSSRYLVKRTGEKVFLECVQDMDHENMFWYRQDPGLGLRLIYFSYDVKMKEKGDIPEGYSVSREKKERFSLILESASTNQTSMYLCASSFINTGELFFGEGSRLTVL.

As concerns this clone: At one boundary the junction diverges from the germline segment, which might be a read error. This chain uses TRBV27 with TRBJ2-7, with D unclear. Germline CDR1 is MNHEY and CDR2 is SMNVEV (reference sequence). The CDR3 has 13 residues. CDR3: CASSYTRVAVMDF. CDR3 coding DNA: TGTGCCAGCAGCTATACACGGGTGGCAGTTATGGACTTC.

This sequence joins TRBV9 and TRBJ1-2; TRBD1 matches 9 bases. Germline V gives CDR1 SGDLS, CDR2 YYNGEE. There are 17 residues in the CDR3. J gave up 4 bases and V 4 bases, and 14 bases lay outside the gene matches. The CDR3 protein is CASSTRSSRDRAYGYTF. The CDR3 DNA reads TGTGCCAGCAGCACCCGATCCTCTCGGGACAGGGCCTATGGCTACACCTTC.

V gene TRBV2 combines with J gene TRBJ1-1; maybe TRBD1 (5 bases). Germline-derived CDR1 and CDR2 are SNHLY and FYNNEI. The V end was cut by 6 bases, the J end by 6 bases, with 14 bases between. The CDR3 loop spans 13 amino acids. The CDR3: CASSPQVVAEAFF. CDR3 in DNA: TGTGCCAGCAGCCCACAGGTGGTAGCTGAAGCTTTCTTT. Full variable domain (rest looked up from reference TRBV2 and TRBJ1-1): EPEVTQTPSHQVTQMGQEVILRCVPISNHLYFYWYRQILGQKVEFLVSFYNNEISEKSEIFDDQFSVERPDGSNFTLKIRSTKLEDSAMYFCASSPQVVAEAFFGQGTRLTVV.

This chain uses TRBV6-5 with TRBJ1-1; D is perhaps TRBD1 (6 bases). CDR3 length: 13 amino acids. The V end was cut by 7 bases, the J end by 4 bases, with 13 bases between. Germline-derived CDR1 and CDR2 are MNHEY and SVGAGI. The CDR3 loop is CASISPGATEAFF. As DNA, the CDR3 is TGTGCCAGCATCTCTCCAGGGGCCACTGAAGCTTTCTTT.

The chain carries TRBV5-4 and TRBJ2-1; D unclear. This CDR3 has 15 residues. Germline loops: CDR1 SGHNT, CDR2 YYREEE (reference sequence). With 1 base removed from V and 0 bases from J, the gap between germline ends came to 8 bases. As DNA, the CDR3 is TGTGCCAGCAGCTTGCTCTCGAGCTCCTACAATGAGCAGTTCTTC. It specifies CASSLLSSSYNEQFF.

The J gene is TRBJ1-6, the V gene TRBV6-5; TRBD1 agrees at 7 bases. V was clipped by 6 bases and J by 6 bases; unmatched bases: 2. CDR1 MNHEY and CDR2 SVGAGI come from the germline V gene. This CDR3 region has 13 residues. In DNA form, the CDR3 reads TGTGCCAGCAGAAACAGGGGTAATTCACCCCTCCACTTT. It is translated as CASRNRGNSPLHF.

The rearrangement links TRBV30 to TRBJ2-1, with a tentative D call TRBD2 (7 bases). From germline, CDR1 is GTSNPN and CDR2 SVGIG (reference sequence). With 3 bases removed from V and 3 bases from J, the gap between germline ends came to 15 bases. This CDR3 has 15 residues. The CDR3 DNA follows: TGTGCCTGGAGAGTTAGGGGGGGCATCTACAATGAGCAGTTCTTC. It translates to CAWRVRGGIYNEQFF. Variable domain in full (rest from reference TRBV30 and TRBJ2-1): SQTIHQWPATLVQPVGSPLSLECTVEGTSNPNLYWYRQAAGRGLQLLFYSVGIGQISSEVPQNLSASRPQDRQFILSSKKLLLSDSGFYLCAWRVRGGIYNEQFFGPGTRLTVL.

The V and J genes are TRBV7-9 and TRBJ1-2; 7 nucleotides line up with TRBD1. The J segment lost 2 bases and the V segment lost 6 bases, leaving 3 bases of the junction unmatched. Germline CDR1 and CDR2: SEHNR and FQNEAQ (reference sequence). The CDR3 is made up of 13 amino acids. Here the CDR3 DNA reads TGTGCCAGCAGTCGGGACAGAAACTATGGCTACACCTTC. Protein product: CASSRDRNYGYTF.

This clone was detected only a few times. The chain recombines TRBV10-3 with TRBJ2-6; TRBD1 aligns across 9 bases. The CDR3 length is 17 residues. V trimming: 4 bases; J trimming: 1 base; junction bases outside the gene matches: 5. Germline V CDR1 and CDR2: ENHRY, SYGVKD. DNA of the CDR3: TGTGCCATCAGTGCGGGGACAGGGATTTCTGGGGCCAACGTCCTGACTTTC. Its translation: CAISAGTGISGANVLTF.

The chain couples TRBV9 to TRBJ1-4, with 7 positions matching TRBD1. Looked up from germline, CDR1 is SGDLS and CDR2 is YYNGEE. The CDR3 is 16 amino acids. V lost 3 bases and J lost 5; bases outside the gene matches: 10. Written as DNA, the CDR3 is TGTGCCAGCAGCGGCCCCCCGGGACAGCTCAATGAAAAACTGTTTTTT. Translated, it gives CASSGPPGQLNEKLFF.

V and J are TRBV18 and TRBJ2-1; TRBD1 aligns across 7 bases. CDR3 length: 13 amino acids. In germline, CDR1 is KGHSH, CDR2 LQKENI. The junction had 2 bases not matched to a gene; V was cut back by 3 bases and J by 6 bases. The CDR3 DNA reads as TGTGCCAGCTCACCCGGACAGGTCAATGAGCAGTTCTTC. Amino acids: CASSPGQVNEQFF.

V usage is TRBV21-1 and J usage is TRBJ2-7; the DNA was not compared with TRBD1, the D call given in the table. TRBV21-1 is a pseudogene. The CDR3 is made up of 15 amino acids. CDR3 coding DNA: TGTGCCAGCAGCAAAGTTGGGCGGGCAGGGGACGAGCAGTACTTC. Translation gives CASSKVGRAGDEQYF.